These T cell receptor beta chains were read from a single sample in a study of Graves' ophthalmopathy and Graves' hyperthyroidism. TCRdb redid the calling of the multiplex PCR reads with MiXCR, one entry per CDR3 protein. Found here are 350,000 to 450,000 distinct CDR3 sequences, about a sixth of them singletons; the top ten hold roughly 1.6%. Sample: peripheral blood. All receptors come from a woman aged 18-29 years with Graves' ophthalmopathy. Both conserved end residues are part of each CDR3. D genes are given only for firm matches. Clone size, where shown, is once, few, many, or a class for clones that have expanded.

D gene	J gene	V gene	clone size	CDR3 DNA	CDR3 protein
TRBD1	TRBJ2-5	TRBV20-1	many	TGCAGTGCAAGGAGGACAGGGGAAGGAGAGACCCAGTACTTC	CSARRTGEGETQYF
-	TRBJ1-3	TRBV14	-	TGTGCCAGCAGCCATCCTCAGGGCAGGAGCTCTGGAAACACCATATATTTT	CASSHPQGRSSGNTIYF
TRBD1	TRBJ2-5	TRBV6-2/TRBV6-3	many	TGTGCCAGCAGTTACGGATGGACAGGCGGCCCGGAAGGGGAGACCCAGTACTTC	CASSYGWTGGPEGETQYF
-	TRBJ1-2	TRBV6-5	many	TGTGCCAGCAGTTTCCCCAGGATCGGCTACACCTTC	CASSFPRIGYTF
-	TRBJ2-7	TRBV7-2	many	TGTGCCAGCAGCCCCCGCCGACACACCGAGCAGTACTTC	CASSPRRHTEQYF
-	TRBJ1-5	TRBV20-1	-	TGCAGTGCTACTCGGCAGGGTCGATGGAATCAGCCCCAGCATTTT	CSATRQGRWNQPQHF
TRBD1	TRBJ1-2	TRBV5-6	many	TGTGCCAGCAGCCCTCGACAGGGGGCGCGTAGGTTCTATGGCTACACCTTC	CASSPRQGARRFYGYTF
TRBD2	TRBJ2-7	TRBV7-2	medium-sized	TGTGCCAGCAGCCTAATTCGGACTAGCTCCTACGAGCAGTACTTC	CASSLIRTSSYEQYF
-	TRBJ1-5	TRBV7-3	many	TGTGCCAGCAGCCGAAGTAGCAATCAGCCCCAGCATTTT	CASSRSSNQPQHF
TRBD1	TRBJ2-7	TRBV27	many	TGTGCCAGCAGTTTATTCCAGACAGGGATCTACGAGCAGTACTTC	CASSLFQTGIYEQYF
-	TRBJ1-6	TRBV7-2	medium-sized	TGTGCCAGCAGCCATCGGGATAATTCACCCCTCCACTTT	CASSHRDNSPLHF
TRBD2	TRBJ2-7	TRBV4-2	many	TGTGCCAGCAGCCAAGATCTCCGGACTAGCGTGGGGGAGCAGTACTTC	CASSQDLRTSVGEQYF
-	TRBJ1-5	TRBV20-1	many	TGCAGTGCTAGAGCAAGAGTCCTTAATCAGCCCCAGCATTTT	CSARARVLNQPQHF
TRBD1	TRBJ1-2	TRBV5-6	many	TGTGCCAGCAGCTTGGCCCCTCCGGGACAGGGGGATCGCTATGGCTACACCTTC	CASSLAPPGQGDRYGYTF
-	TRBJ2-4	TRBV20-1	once	TGCAGTGCCTACATCCCGGGGGCTGCCAAAAACATTCAGTACTTC	CSAYIPGAAKNIQYF
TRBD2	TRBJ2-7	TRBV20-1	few	TGCAGTGCTAGAGTAGACGGTCTAGCGGGTTACGAGCAGTACTTC	CSARVDGLAGYEQYF
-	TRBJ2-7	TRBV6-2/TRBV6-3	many	TGTGCCAGCAGTTACTCGATTATGGGGCCCGACGACGAGCAGTACTTC	CASSYSIMGPDDEQYF
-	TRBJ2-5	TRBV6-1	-	TGTGCCAGCAGTCCCTCAGGTGGGGACCAAGAGACCCAGTACTTC	CASSPSGGDQETQYF
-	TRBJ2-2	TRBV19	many	TGTGCCAGTAGTATAGGTGCCATAGATTGGAAAAAAACCGGGGAGCTGTTTTTT	CASSIGAIDWKKTGELFF
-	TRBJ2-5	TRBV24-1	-	TGTGCCACCAGTGATTCGGGCAAGCAAGAGACCCAGTACTTC	CATSDSGKQETQYF
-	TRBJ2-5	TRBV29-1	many	TGCAGCGTTCCGGCAGTACAAGAGACCCAGTACTTC	CSVPAVQETQYF
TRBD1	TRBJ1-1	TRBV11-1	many	TGTGCCAGCAGCTTAGGGACAGGGGGAATGGGGATGAACACTGAAGCTTTCTTT	CASSLGTGGMGMNTEAFF
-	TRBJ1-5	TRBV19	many	TGTGCCAGTAGCGTCCGACCAGCCCAGCATTTT	CASSVRPAQHF